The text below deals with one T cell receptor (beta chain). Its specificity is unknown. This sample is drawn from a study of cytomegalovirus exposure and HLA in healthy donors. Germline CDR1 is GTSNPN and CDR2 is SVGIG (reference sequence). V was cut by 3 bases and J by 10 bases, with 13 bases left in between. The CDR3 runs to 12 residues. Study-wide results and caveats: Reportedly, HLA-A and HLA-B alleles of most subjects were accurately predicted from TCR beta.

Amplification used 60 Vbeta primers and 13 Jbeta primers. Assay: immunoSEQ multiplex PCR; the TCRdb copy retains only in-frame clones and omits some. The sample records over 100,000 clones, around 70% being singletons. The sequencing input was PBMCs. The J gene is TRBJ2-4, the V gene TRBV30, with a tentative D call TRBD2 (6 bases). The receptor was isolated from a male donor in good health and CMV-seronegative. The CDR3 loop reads CAWRLGGSIQYF. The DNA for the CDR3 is TGTGCCTGGAGATTGGGGGGATCGATTCAGTACTTC. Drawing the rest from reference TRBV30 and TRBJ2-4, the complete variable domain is SQTIHQWPATLVQPVGSPLSLECTVEGTSNPNLYWYRQAAGRGLQLLFYSVGIGQISSEVPQNLSASRPQDRQFILSSKKLLLSDSGFYLCAWRLGGSIQYFGAGTRLSVL.